The 13 T cell receptor beta chains presented below share a single source sample, sequenced in a study of blood T cells in healthy people across ages (dated by TCRdb to 2015 to 2017). The library was produced with 5' RACE. These reads were obtained on an Illumina HiSeq 2500. A second roughly 7 to 11 cycle PCR used a sample-barcoded 5' primer and a J-beta primer mix. Starting from the raw public reads, TCRdb applied fastp trimming at Q25, assembled clones with MiXCR and retained in-frame beta chains. Each CDR3 protein gets just one entry, which takes the most common genes and DNA from the rows behind it. In all, the sample holds around 1,100,000 distinct CDR3 sequences, and around two fifths of those were seen once. The ten largest account for roughly 14% of the sample. Sample: blood. All receptors come from a man aged 18 to 35 in good health.

The chain carries TRBV14 and TRBJ2-7; TRBD1 agrees at 9 bases. The CDR3 runs to 15 residues. Germline CDR1 SGHDN, CDR2 FVKESK. The ends lost 0 bases at V and 6 bases at J; junction bases unmatched: 6. CDR3 sequence: CASSQEDGTGREQYF. In DNA form, the CDR3 reads TGTGCCAGCAGCCAAGAAGACGGGACAGGGCGCGAGCAGTACTTC.

The V gene is TRBV12-3 or TRBV12-4, the J gene TRBJ1-2; D gene uncertain. The V and J ends lost 3 bases and 4 bases respectively, with 12 bases between them. The CDR3 has 14 amino acids. Here the CDR3 DNA reads TGTGCCAGCAGTTTCGGACCGATAGGCTATGGCTACACCTTC. This codes for CASSFGPIGYGYTF.

This rearrangement joins TRBV5-1 to TRBJ2-4; the match to TRBD1 covers 7 bases. Germline values: CDR1 SGHRS, CDR2 YFSETQ. Losses at the gene ends were 0 bases for V and 4 bases for J; bases not matched to a gene: 4. The CDR3 extends over 15 amino acids. In DNA, the CDR3 is TGCGCCAGCAGCTTGGAACAGGGGACAAAAAACATTCAGTACTTC. Residues: CASSLEQGTKNIQYF.

This clonotype occurred a few times. V usage is TRBV3-1 and J usage is TRBJ1-6; D call uncertain. V was trimmed by 1 base and J by 8 bases, leaving 9 bases between them. The CDR3 spans 14 residues. Germline values: CDR1 LGHDT, CDR2 YNNKEL (reference sequence). CDR3 nucleotide sequence: TGTGCCAGCAGCCAAGGTCACATTTATTCACCCCTCCACTTT. Encoded protein: CASSQGHIYSPLHF.

In this sample, this clonotype turned up a few times. This rearrangement joins TRBV7-2 to TRBJ2-3, with TRBD2 matching over 11 bases. The CDR3 extends over 16 amino acids. Per germline, CDR1 SGHTA and CDR2 FQGNSA. The V segment lost 6 bases and the J segment 2 bases; nucleotides outside the gene matches: 7. CDR3 DNA: TGTGCCAGCAGACCCGCTAGCGGGGGGCTCACAGATACGCAGTATTTT. Its translation: CASRPASGGLTDTQYF.

This clonotype showed up just a few times. The CDR3 region has the DNA TGCAGCGTTCAAACAGGTGCTTCCGGTGGCTACACCTTC. It codes for CSVQTGASGGYTF. The chain carries TRBV29-1 and TRBJ1-2; TRBD1 might be the D (5 bases). V lost 5 bases to trimming and J lost 7 bases, with 17 bases between them. CDR3 size: 13 residues. Germline lookup yields CDR1 SQVTM and CDR2 ANQGSEA. The variable domain in full, completed from reference TRBV29-1 and TRBJ1-2, reads SAVISQKPSRDICQRGTSLTIQCQVDSQVTMMFWYRQQPGQSLTLIATANQGSEATYESGFVIDKFPISRPNLTFSTLTVSNMSPEDSSIYLCSVQTGASGGYTFGSGTRLTVV.

V is TRBV7-9 and J is TRBJ1-2, with 7 bases aligning to TRBD1. CDR1 SEHNR and CDR2 FQNEAQ come from the germline V gene (reference sequence). The CDR3 length is 15 residues. Trimming took 0 bases from V and 5 from J; bases not matched to a gene: 6. This chain's CDR3 is CASSLATGNFYGYTF. CDR3 sequence (DNA): TGTGCCAGCAGCTTAGCGACAGGGAATTTTTATGGCTACACCTTC.

The genes are TRBV12-3 or TRBV12-4 and TRBJ1-4; D not certain. Trimming left V 5 bases short and J 4 bases short, with 8 bases between. The length of the CDR3 is 13 residues. As DNA, the CDR3 is TGTGCCAGCAGTGGTCGGAATAATGAAAAACTGTTTTTT. Protein: CASSGRNNEKLFF.

This clonotype came up a few times. The chain is built from TRBV29-1 and TRBJ2-7; weak D call: TRBD1 (5 bases). Trimming left V 7 bases short and J 4 bases short, with 20 bases between. There are 14 residues in the CDR3. Germline CDR1 and CDR2: SQVTM and ANQGSEA. The CDR3 DNA reads as TGCAGCGAGGGTAAAGGACACTCACCTTACGAGCAGTACTTC. Protein product: CSEGKGHSPYEQYF.

In this sample, this clonotype turned up a few times. The CDR3 spells CAIQSQGATYGYTF. The CDR3 bases are TGTGCCATCCAAAGCCAGGGGGCTACCTATGGCTACACCTTC. V is TRBV10-3 and J is TRBJ1-2, with 8 bases fitting TRBD1. The CDR3 extends over 14 amino acids. Trimming at V came to 8 bases and at J to 4 bases, leaving 9 bases not matched to a gene. The germline gives CDR1 ENHRY, CDR2 SYGVKD.

This clonotype was detected many times. This rearrangement joins TRBV7-9 to TRBJ2-5; 8 bases are shared with TRBD2. Germline values: CDR1 SEHNR, CDR2 FQNEAQ (reference sequence). J was trimmed by 3 bases and V by 5 bases; bases with no gene match: 11. The CDR3 is 16 residues long. CDR3 coding DNA: TGTGCCAGCAGCCTCAACGTCGGGACTAGGAAAGAGACCCAGTACTTC. Its translation: CASSLNVGTRKETQYF. The full variable domain, rest sourced from reference TRBV7-9 and TRBJ2-5, is DTGVSQNPRHKITKRGQNVTFRCDPISEHNRLYWYRQTLGQGPEFLTYFQNEAQLEKSRLLSDRFSAERPKGSFSTLEIQRTEQGDSAMYLCASSLNVGTRKETQYFGPGTRLLVL.

About this clonotype: At one end, the junction sequence differs from germline, possibly due to a read error. This chain joins TRBV12-3 or TRBV12-4 and TRBJ1-5; maybe TRBD1 (6 bases). The CDR3 is 12 residues long. In DNA form, the CDR3 reads TGTACCAGCCGTACAGGGAATCAGCCCCAGCATTTT. It specifies CTSRTGNQPQHF.

In its sample, this clonotype was seen a few times. J is TRBJ2-3 and V is TRBV6-5, with unresolved D. Looked up from germline, CDR1 is MNHEY and CDR2 is SVGAGI. CDR3 length equals 12 residues. Trimming pared 6 bases from V and 4 bases from J, leaving 8 bases between. The CDR3 is CASRRYADTQYF. The CDR3 DNA reads TGTGCCAGCAGACGATACGCAGATACGCAGTATTTT.